This T cell receptor (beta chain) came from a study of T cells in Graves' hyperthyroidism and ophthalmopathy. Notes on the study in general: In the blood, most expanded thyroid clonotypes above 0.001 appeared as well. Ophthalmopathy prediction by the model preceded onset by a median roughly 6 months.

Trimming took 1 base from V and 3 from J, leaving 16 bases between them. The CDR3 runs to 15 residues. CDR1 and CDR2 (germline): DFQATT, SNEGSKA (reference sequence). Of note for this clonotype: Its antigen is as yet unknown.

The TCR beta CDR3 regions underwent amplification using RNA transcripts as the source. An initial round of RT-PCR targeting the TCR CDR3 relied on the HTBI primer set. TCRdb re-called the multiplex PCR reads through MiXCR, storing one row per CDR3 protein. The sample carries 550,000 to 600,000 distinct CDR3 sequences, 14% recorded once. Specimen: blood. The J gene is TRBJ2-7, the V gene TRBV20-1, with a weak D call TRBD2 (6 bases). This receptor was obtained from a woman aged 18-35 years with Graves' ophthalmopathy. CDR3 residues: CSARGGTSSVYEQYF. The CDR3 coding sequence is TGCAGTGCTAGAGGAGGGACTTCCTCCGTCTACGAGCAGTACTTC.